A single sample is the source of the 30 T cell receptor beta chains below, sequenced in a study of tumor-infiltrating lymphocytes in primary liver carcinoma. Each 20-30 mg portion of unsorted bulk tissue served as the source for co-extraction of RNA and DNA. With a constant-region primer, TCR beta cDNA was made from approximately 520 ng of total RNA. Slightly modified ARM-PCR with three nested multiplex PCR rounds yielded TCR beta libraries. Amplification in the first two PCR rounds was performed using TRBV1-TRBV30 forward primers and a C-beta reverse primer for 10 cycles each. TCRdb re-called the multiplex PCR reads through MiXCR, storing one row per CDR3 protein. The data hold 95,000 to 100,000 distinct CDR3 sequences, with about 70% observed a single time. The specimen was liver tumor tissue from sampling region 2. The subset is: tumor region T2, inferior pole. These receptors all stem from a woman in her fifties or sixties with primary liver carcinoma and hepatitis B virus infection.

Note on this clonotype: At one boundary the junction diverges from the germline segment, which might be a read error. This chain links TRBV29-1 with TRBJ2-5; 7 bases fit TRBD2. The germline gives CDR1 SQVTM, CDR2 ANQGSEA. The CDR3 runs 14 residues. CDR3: CIVAAAGTIETQYF. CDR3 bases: TGCATCGTTGCGGCAGCGGGGACTATAGAGACCCAGTACTTC.

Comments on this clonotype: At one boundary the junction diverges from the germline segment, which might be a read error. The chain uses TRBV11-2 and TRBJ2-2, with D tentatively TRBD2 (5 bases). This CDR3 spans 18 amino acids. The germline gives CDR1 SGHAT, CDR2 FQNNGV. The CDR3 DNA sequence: TGTGCCAACAGCCGAGGGCGCTCTTATATCGCGAACACCGGGGAGCTGTTTTTT. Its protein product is CANSRGRSYIANTGELFF.

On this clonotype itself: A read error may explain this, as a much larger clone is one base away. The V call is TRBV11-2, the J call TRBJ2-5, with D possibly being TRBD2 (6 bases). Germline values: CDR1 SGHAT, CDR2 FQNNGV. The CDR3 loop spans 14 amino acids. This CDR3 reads CVGSSTGGIETQYF. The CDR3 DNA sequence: TGTGTCGGCAGCTCCACCGGCGGGATAGAGACCCAGTACTTC.

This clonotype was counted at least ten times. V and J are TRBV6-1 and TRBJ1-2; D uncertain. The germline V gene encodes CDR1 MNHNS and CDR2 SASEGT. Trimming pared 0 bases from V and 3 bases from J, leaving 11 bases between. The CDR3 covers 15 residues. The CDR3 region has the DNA TGTGCCAGCAGTGAAGCGTGGGGATTCCACTATGGCTACACCTTC. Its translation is CASSEAWGFHYGYTF.

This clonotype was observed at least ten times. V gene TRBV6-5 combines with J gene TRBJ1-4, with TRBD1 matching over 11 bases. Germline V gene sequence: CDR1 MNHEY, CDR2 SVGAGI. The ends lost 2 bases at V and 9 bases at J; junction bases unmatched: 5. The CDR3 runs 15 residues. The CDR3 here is CASSYAGTGGKKLFF. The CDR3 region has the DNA TGTGCCAGCAGTTACGCCGGGACAGGGGGTAAAAAACTGTTTTTT.

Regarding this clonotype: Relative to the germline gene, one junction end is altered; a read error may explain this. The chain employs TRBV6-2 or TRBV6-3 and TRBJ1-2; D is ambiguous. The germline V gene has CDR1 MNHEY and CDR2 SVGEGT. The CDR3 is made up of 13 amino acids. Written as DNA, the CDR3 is TGTGCCAGCAGCCGTCGGGGAAACTATGACTACACCTTC. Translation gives CASSRRGNYDYTF.

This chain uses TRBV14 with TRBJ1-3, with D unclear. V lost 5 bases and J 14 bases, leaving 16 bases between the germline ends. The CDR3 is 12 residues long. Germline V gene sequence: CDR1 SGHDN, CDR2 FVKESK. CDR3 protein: CASSSGGNTVYF. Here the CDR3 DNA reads TGTGCCAGCAGCTCTGGAGGAAACACTGTATATTTT.

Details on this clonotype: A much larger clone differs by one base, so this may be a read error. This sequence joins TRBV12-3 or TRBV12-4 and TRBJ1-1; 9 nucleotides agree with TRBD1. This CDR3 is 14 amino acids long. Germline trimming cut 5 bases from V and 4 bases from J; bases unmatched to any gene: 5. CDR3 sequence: CASSGGQGGTEAFF. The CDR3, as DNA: TGTGCCAGCAGTGGGGGACAGGGCGGCACTGAAGCTTTCTTT.

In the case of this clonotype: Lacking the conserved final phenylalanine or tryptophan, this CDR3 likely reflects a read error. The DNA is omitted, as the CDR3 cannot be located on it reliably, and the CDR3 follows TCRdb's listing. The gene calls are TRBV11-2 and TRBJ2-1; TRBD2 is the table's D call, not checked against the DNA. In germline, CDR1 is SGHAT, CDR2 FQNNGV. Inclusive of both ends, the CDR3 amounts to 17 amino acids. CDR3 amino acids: CASSKRLAGGPGDEQLL.

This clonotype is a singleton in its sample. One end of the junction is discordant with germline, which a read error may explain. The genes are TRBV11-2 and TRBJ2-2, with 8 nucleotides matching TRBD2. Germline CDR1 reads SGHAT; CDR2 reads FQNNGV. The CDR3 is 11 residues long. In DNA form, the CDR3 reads TGTGCCGGCAGCCCCAGCGGGGGGCTGTTTTTT. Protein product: CAGSPSGGLFF.

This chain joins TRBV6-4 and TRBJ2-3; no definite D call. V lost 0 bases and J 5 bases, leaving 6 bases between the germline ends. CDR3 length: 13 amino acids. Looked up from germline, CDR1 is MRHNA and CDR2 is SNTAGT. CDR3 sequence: CASSDSPIDTQYF. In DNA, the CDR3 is TGTGCCAGCAGTGACTCGCCCATAGATACGCAGTATTTT.

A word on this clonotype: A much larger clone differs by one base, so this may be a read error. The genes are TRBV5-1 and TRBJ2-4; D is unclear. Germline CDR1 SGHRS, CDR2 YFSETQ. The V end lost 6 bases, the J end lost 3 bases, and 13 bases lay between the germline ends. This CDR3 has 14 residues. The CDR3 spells CASNFPDGKNIQYF. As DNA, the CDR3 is TGCGCCAGCAACTTCCCAGACGGCAAAAACATTCAGTACTTC.

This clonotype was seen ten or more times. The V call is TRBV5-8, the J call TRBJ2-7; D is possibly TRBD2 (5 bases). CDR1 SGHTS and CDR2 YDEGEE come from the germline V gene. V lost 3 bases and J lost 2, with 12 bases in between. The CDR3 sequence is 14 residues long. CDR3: CASSSRTQTYEQYF. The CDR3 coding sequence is TGTGCCAGCAGCTCCCGGACTCAAACCTACGAGCAGTACTTC.

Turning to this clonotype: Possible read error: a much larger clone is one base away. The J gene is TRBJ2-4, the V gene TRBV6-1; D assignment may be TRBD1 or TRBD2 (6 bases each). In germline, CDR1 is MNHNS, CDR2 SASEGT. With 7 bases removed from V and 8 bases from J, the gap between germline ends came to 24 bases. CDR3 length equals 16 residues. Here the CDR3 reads CASTEGTRGWRDIQYF. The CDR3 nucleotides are TGTGCCAGCACTGAGGGGACAAGGGGCTGGAGGGACATTCAGTACTTC.

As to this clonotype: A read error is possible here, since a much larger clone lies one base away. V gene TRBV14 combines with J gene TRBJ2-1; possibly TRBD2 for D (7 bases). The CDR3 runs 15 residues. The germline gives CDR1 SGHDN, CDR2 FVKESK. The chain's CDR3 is CTSSPSPGRGSEQFF. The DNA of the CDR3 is TGTACCAGCAGCCCCTCCCCGGGGAGGGGGAGCGAGCAGTTCTTC.

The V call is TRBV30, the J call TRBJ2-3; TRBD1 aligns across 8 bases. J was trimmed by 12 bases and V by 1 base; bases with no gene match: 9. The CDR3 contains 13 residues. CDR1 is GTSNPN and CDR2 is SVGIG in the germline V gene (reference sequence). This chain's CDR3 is CAWSARGPDIQYF. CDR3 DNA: TGTGCCTGGAGTGCCAGGGGGCCAGATATACAGTATTTT.

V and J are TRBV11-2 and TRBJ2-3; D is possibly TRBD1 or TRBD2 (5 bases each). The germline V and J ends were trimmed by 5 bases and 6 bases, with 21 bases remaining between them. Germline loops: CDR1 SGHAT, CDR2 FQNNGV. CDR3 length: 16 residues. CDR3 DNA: TGTGCCAGCAGCATGGGGCTAGAGGGAGTGGCTGATACGCAGTATTTT. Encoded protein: CASSMGLEGVADTQYF.

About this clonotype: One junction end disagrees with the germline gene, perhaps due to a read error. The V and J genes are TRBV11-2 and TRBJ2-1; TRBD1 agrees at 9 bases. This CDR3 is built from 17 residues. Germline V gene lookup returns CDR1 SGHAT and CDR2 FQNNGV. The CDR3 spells CASGLTHGQGYRGEQLF. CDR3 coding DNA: TGTGCCAGCGGCTTAACCCATGGACAGGGGTACAGGGGTGAGCAGCTCTTC.

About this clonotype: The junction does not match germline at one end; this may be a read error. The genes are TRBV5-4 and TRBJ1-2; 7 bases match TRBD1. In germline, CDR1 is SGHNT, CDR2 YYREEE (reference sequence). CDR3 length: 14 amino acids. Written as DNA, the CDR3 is TGTGCCAGCATCCCCTTCGACAGGGTGGCTGGCTACATCTTC. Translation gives CASIPFDRVAGYIF.

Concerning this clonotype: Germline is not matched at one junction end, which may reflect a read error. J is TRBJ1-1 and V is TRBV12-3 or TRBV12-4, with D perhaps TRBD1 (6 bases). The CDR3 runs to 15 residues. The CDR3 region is CASSDVGGAGTEAFF. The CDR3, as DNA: TGTGCCAGCAGTGACGTTGGGGGGGCCGGCACTGAGGCTTTCTTT.

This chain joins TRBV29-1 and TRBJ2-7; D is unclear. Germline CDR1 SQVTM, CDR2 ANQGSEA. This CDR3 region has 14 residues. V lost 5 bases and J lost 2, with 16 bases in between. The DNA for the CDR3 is TGCAGCGTTCGGCTAGTGGTTAAGACCTACGAGCAGTACTTC. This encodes CSVRLVVKTYEQYF.

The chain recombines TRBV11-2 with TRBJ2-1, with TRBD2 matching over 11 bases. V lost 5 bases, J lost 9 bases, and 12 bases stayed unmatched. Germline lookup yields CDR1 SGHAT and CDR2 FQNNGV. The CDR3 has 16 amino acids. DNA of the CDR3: TGTGCCAGCAGCCCCCCTGGCACTAGCGGGAGAGGTGAGCAGTTCTTC. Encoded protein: CASSPPGTSGRGEQFF.

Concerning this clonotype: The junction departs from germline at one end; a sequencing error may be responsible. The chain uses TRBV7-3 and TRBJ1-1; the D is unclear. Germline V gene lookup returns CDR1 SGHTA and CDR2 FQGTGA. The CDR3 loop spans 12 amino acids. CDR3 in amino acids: CVTIIGRTEALF. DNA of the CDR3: TGTGTCACCATAATAGGAAGGACTGAAGCTCTCTTT.

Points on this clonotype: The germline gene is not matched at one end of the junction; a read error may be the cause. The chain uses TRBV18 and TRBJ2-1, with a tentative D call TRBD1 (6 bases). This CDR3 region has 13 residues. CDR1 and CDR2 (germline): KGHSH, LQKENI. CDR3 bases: TGTGCCAGCCGGCCGACAGGCTACGATGAGCAGTTCTTC. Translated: CASRPTGYDEQFF.

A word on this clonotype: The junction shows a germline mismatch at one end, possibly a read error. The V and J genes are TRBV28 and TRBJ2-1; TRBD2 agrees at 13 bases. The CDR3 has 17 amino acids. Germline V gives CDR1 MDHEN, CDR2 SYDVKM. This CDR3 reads CTSGQTSGRTSYNEQFF. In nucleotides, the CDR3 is TGCACCAGCGGACAGACTAGCGGGAGGACCTCCTACAATGAGCAGTTCTTC.

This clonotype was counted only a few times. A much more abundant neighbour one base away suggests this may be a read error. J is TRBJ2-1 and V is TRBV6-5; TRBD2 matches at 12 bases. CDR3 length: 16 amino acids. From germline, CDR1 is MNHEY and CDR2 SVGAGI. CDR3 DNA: TGTGCCAGCAGTTACTCGGGACTAGCGGGCGACAATGAGCAGCTCTTC. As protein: CASSYSGLAGDNEQLF.

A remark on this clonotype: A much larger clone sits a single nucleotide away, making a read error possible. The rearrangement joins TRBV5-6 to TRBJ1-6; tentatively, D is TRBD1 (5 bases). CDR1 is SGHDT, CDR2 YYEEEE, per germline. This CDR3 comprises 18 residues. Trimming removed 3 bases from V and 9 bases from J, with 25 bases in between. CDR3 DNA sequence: TGTGCCAGCAGCTACACCCCCGTGCAGGGAAAGTACGGTTCACCCCTCCACTTT. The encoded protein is CASSYTPVQGKYGSPLHF.

CDR3 amino acids: CASKTRRRGDTEAFF. In nucleotides, the CDR3 is TGTGCCAGCAAGACCCGAAGACGGGGGGACACTGAAGCTTTCTTT. The genes are TRBV28 and TRBJ1-1; D possibly corresponds to TRBD1 (5 bases). The germline V gene has CDR1 MDHEN and CDR2 SYDVKM. Deletions cut 7 bases from V and 3 bases from J, with 18 bases between. The CDR3 has 15 amino acids.

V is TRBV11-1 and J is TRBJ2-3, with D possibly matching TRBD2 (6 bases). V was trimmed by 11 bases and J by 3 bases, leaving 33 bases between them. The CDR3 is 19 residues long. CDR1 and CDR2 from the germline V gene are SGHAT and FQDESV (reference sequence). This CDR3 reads CAGSLRVPTDGRATDTQYF. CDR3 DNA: TGTGCCGGTAGCTTAAGGGTCCCTACTGACGGGAGAGCGACAGATACGCAGTATTTT.

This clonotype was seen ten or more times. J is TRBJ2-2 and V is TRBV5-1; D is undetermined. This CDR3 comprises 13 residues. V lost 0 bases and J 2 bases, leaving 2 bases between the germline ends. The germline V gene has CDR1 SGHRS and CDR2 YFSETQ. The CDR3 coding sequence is TGCGCCAGCAGCTTGGGAAACACCGGGGAGCTGTTTTTT. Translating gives CASSLGNTGELFF.